Each of the 9 T cell receptor beta chains below was sequenced from the same sample in a study of T cell clones after liver transplantation. The data were produced by immunoSEQ multiplex PCR, yet TCRdb's version contains in-frame clones alone and is incomplete. The sample comprises some 40,000 clones, about 86% of which are singletons, and about 2.5% rests with the top ten. Specimen: CD4+ T cells from blood, collected 24 months after liver transplant. The receptor set was obtained from a human patient who received a liver transplant. The graft donor may be the source of some T cells.

V is TRBV11-2 and J is TRBJ1-1, with D possibly TRBD1 on 5 matching bases. V lost 5 bases and J lost 2, with 12 bases in between. CDR3 length: 14 amino acids. Germline CDR1 reads SGHAT; CDR2 reads FQNNGV. The CDR3 nucleotides are TGTGCCAGCAGCCCTGGACACGGAAACACTGAAGCTTTCTTT. It encodes CASSPGHGNTEAFF.

The chain couples TRBV18 to TRBJ2-3, with TRBD1 matching over 9 bases. Germline V gene lookup returns CDR1 KGHSH and CDR2 LQKENI. The CDR3 extends over 16 amino acids. The J segment lost 6 bases and the V segment lost 2 bases, leaving 9 bases of the junction unmatched. The CDR3 DNA follows: TGTGCCAGCTCACCAACAACAGGGGGCGCGGGTGATACGCAGTATTTT. It yields the protein CASSPTTGGAGDTQYF.

V usage is TRBV7-2 and J usage is TRBJ1-5; 10 bases fit TRBD1. With V trimmed by 5 bases and J by 5 bases, 6 bases remained unmatched. The CDR3 is 15 residues long. Germline CDR1 reads SGHTA; CDR2 reads FQGNSA. The DNA for the CDR3 is TGTGCCAGCAGCCCCCCCGGGACAGGGGATCAGCCCCAGCATTTT. Amino acids: CASSPPGTGDQPQHF.

V usage is TRBV7-6 and J usage is TRBJ2-7; 9 bases match TRBD1. After removal of 7 bases from V and 7 bases from J, the junction contained 14 bases not matched to a gene. Germline V gene data show CDR1 as SGHVS and CDR2 as FNYEAQ. The CDR3 is made up of 15 amino acids. DNA of the CDR3: TGTGCCAGCACTTCCGGGACAGGGACCTTGGGGGAGCAGTACTTC. It yields the protein CASTSGTGTLGEQYF.

This chain links TRBV2 with TRBJ1-5; D is possibly TRBD1 (6 bases). CDR1 and CDR2 (germline): SNHLY, FYNNEI. The CDR3 length is 14 residues. Trimming took 3 bases from V and 6 from J, leaving 12 bases between them. This CDR3 reads CASSDLTGTQPQHF. DNA of the CDR3: TGTGCCAGCAGTGACCTCACAGGGACTCAGCCCCAGCATTTT.

V and J are TRBV2 and TRBJ2-1, with 9 positions matching TRBD1. Germline CDR1 and CDR2: SNHLY and FYNNEI. J lost 7 bases, V lost 4 bases, and 8 bases had no gene match. The CDR3 extends over 15 amino acids. Here the CDR3 DNA reads TGTGCCAGCAGTGGCTTCCCGGGACAGGGTAATGAGCAGTTCTTC. Translating it yields CASSGFPGQGNEQFF.

This chain links TRBV5-1 with TRBJ2-6; D is ambiguous. The length of the CDR3 is 16 residues. V gave up 7 bases and J gave up 0 bases, with 14 bases separating them. Germline CDR1 reads SGHRS; CDR2 reads YFSETQ. The CDR3 DNA reads TGCGCCAGCTTCGGACCGACATACTCTGGGGCCAACGTCCTGACTTTC. It codes for CASFGPTYSGANVLTF.

The V and J genes are TRBV19 and TRBJ1-1; D gene ambiguous. The ends were cut back, 5 bases at V and 1 base at J, with 26 bases in the middle. The CDR3 extends over 19 amino acids. In germline, CDR1 is LNHDA, CDR2 SQIVND (reference sequence). CDR3 amino acids: CASSGVRTANIGSNTEAFF. The CDR3 nucleotides read TGTGCCAGTAGTGGGGTTCGGACGGCGAATATAGGTTCGAACACTGAAGCTTTCTTT.

The table lists this clone with a count of one. This rearrangement joins TRBV28 to TRBJ2-3, with 11 bases identical to TRBD2. Germline lookup yields CDR1 MDHEN and CDR2 SYDVKM. The length of the CDR3 is 16 residues. After removal of 5 bases from V and 1 base from J, the junction contained 5 bases not matched to a gene. CDR3 protein: CASSPYSGRGTDTQYF. CDR3 sequence (DNA): TGTGCCAGCAGTCCTTATAGCGGGAGGGGCACAGATACGCAGTATTTT.